A selection of T cell receptor beta chains follows, all from one sample in a study of blood T cell repertoires in COVID-19. Here immunoSEQ multiplex PCR was the method, and the copy in TCRdb shows in-frame clones only, minus some. This table holds 130,000 or so clones, 70% to 85% found once. Sequencing was done on a sample of PBMCs or T cells enriched from blood (not recorded which). The receptors stem from a man aged 45-65 years who had recovered from COVID-19. CDR3s include the opening cysteine and the closing phenylalanine or tryptophan. Each record gives: V gene, J gene, clone size, D gene, CDR3 DNA, CDR3 protein. D genes are given only for firm matches. Clone size is shown for a subset of rows, as once, few, many or a class of expanded clone.

>TRBV2|TRBJ2-1|.|TRBD2
TGTGCCAGCATCTTCAAACCAGCGGGGGCGTCGGGGAATGAGCAGTTCTTC
CASIFKPAGASGNEQFF
>TRBV2|TRBJ2-1|.|TRBD2
TGTGCCAGCACCGCGGGGACTAACAATGAGCAGTTCTTC
CASTAGTNNEQFF
>TRBV3-1/TRBV3-2|TRBJ1-4|.|.
TGTGCCAGCAGTTCCAGGGGAGGGGGTAATGAAAAACTGTTTTTT
CASSSRGGGNEKLFF
>TRBV3-1/TRBV3-2|TRBJ2-3|once|TRBD2
TGTGCCAGCAGCCAAGGTTCTAGCGGGTTCACAGATACGCAGTATTTT
CASSQGSSGFTDTQYF
>TRBV7-9|TRBJ1-1|.|TRBD1
TGTGCCAGCAGCTTTTTGACAGGGGGCACTGAAGCTTTCTTT
CASSFLTGGTEAFF
>TRBV6-5|TRBJ1-2|.|.
TGTGCCAGCAGTTACTCGAAAGAGGGAGTCTATGGCTACACCTTC
CASSYSKEGVYGYTF
>TRBV7-2|TRBJ1-3|.|.
TGTGCCAGCAGCCTCAGCGGGGGGAGCGGAAACACCATATATTTT
CASSLSGGSGNTIYF
>TRBV5-1|TRBJ1-5|.|TRBD1
TGCGCCAGCAGCTTACAGGGGCCCAATCAGCCCCAGCATTTT
CASSLQGPNQPQHF
>TRBV7-2|TRBJ2-3|.|.
TGTGCCAGCAGCTTAGTAGCAAAAAACACAGATACGCAGTATTTT
CASSLVAKNTDTQYF
>TRBV7-2|TRBJ2-2|.|TRBD1
TGTGCCAGCAGCTCCACCGGGACAGGGGCCGGGGAGCTGTTTTTT
CASSSTGTGAGELFF
>TRBV5-1|TRBJ2-3|.|TRBD1
TGCGCCAGCAGACCGATAAATCGACAGGGCCCAGATACGCAGTATTTT
CASRPINRQGPDTQYF
>TRBV4-1|TRBJ2-2|.|TRBD1
TGCGCCAGCAGCCAAGAAGGGACAGGGGCGAACACCGGGGAGCTGTTTTTT
CASSQEGTGANTGELFF
>TRBV4-3|TRBJ1-3|.|.
TGCGCCAGCAGCCAAGATAAGGGGCCCGGAAACACCATATATTTT
CASSQDKGPGNTIYF
>TRBV5-6|TRBJ2-6|few|TRBD1
TGTGCCAGCCGGGACAGGGGCTTCATAACTGGGGCCAACGTCCTGACTTTC
CASRDRGFITGANVLTF
>TRBV4-1|TRBJ2-1|.|TRBD2
TGCGCCAGCAGCCAAGATGGGCTAGCGGGGGGTGAGCAGTTCTTC
CASSQDGLAGGEQFF
>TRBV30|TRBJ2-7|.|TRBD1
TGTGCCTCTTCCCCCCGACAGGGGATATCCTACGAGCAGTACTTC
CASSPRQGISYEQYF
>TRBV7-3|TRBJ2-3|.|.
TGTGCCAGCAGCTTAAGAGGGGGTGTCACAGATACGCAGTATTTT
CASSLRGGVTDTQYF
>TRBV10-2|TRBJ2-7|.|TRBD2
TGCGCCAGCAGTGGCGGGACTATTGTTGAGCAGTACTTC
CASSGGTIVEQYF
>TRBV12-5|TRBJ1-1|.|.
TGTGCTAGTGGTTTAAGAGACACTGAAGCTTTCTTT
CASGLRDTEAFF
>TRBV12-5|TRBJ1-2|.|.
TGTGCTAGTGGTTTAAGCGACTATGGCTACACCTTC
CASGLSDYGYTF
>TRBV7-2|TRBJ1-3|.|.
TGTGCCAGCAGCTTGGTAGTCACTGGAAACACCATATATTTT
CASSLVVTGNTIYF
>TRBV14|TRBJ1-4|.|.
TGTGCCAGCAGCCAAGGTTTCAGGGGAGGGCCAACTAATGAAAAACTGTTTTTT
CASSQGFRGGPTNEKLFF
>TRBV6-5|TRBJ2-3|.|.
TGTGCCAGCAGCCAGAATACGCAGTATTTT
CASSQNTQYF
>TRBV6-2/TRBV6-3|TRBJ1-3|once|.
TGTGCCAGCAGTTACTCGACGTTCTTCGGGACAAGTATTCGAGGAAACACCATATATTTT
CASSYSTFFGTSIRGNTIYF
>TRBV19|TRBJ2-5|.|TRBD2
TGTGCCAGTAGGGACCGACTAGCGGGGAACCAAGAGACCCAGTACTTC
CASRDRLAGNQETQYF
>TRBV2|TRBJ2-1|.|TRBD2
TGTGCCAGCAGTACCGGGGGGGCTTTCGACAATGAGCAGTTCTTC
CASSTGGAFDNEQFF
>TRBV19|TRBJ2-1|.|TRBD2
TGTGCCAGTAGTACCACTAGCGGGGGGGCCTCCAATGAGCAGTTCTTC
CASSTTSGGASNEQFF
>TRBV3-1/TRBV3-2|TRBJ2-7|.|TRBD1
TGTGCCAGCAGCCAAGCTACGACAGGGGGTTCCTCCGAGCAGTACTTC
CASSQATTGGSSEQYF
>TRBV10-1|TRBJ2-5|.|TRBD1
TGCGCCAGCAGTGAGTCGGGACAGGGACGAGAGACCCAGTACTTC
CASSESGQGRETQYF
>TRBV11-2|TRBJ2-7|.|TRBD2
TGTGCCAGCAGCTTAGAGGTAGCGGGGGCCTCCTACGAGCAGTACTTC
CASSLEVAGASYEQYF
>TRBV5-1|TRBJ2-3|.|.
TGCGCCAGCAGCTTGGGGCGGACTAGCACAGATACGCAGTATTTT
CASSLGRTSTDTQYF
>TRBV11-2|TRBJ1-2|.|.
TGTGCCAGCAGCTTAGCTACGGGGGGAGGCTACACCTTC
CASSLATGGGYTF
>TRBV6-5|TRBJ2-5|.|.
TGTGCCAGCAGTTACATCCCCGGGGGACAAGAGACCCAGTACTTC
CASSYIPGGQETQYF
>TRBV5-6|TRBJ1-6|.|TRBD1
TGTGCCAGCAGCTTGGTGGGACAGCTTTATAATTCACCCCTCCACTTT
CASSLVGQLYNSPLHF
>TRBV9|TRBJ2-5|.|TRBD1
TGTGCCAGCAGCACCGGACAGGGGGCGAAGCAAGAGACCCAGTACTTC
CASSTGQGAKQETQYF
>TRBV5-1|TRBJ2-7|once|TRBD1
TGCGCCAGCAGCCCTCAGACAGGGGTGCTCTCCTACGAGCAGTACTTC
CASSPQTGVLSYEQYF
>TRBV7-3|TRBJ2-1|once|TRBD2
TGTGCCAGCAGCGCAACTAGCGCCAACTACAATGAGCAGTTCTTC
CASSATSANYNEQFF
>TRBV19|TRBJ2-7|.|.
TGTGCCAGTAGTACAGCGCTGGTTTACGAGCAGTACTTC
CASSTALVYEQYF
>TRBV29-1|TRBJ1-4|.|.
TGCAGCGTCGGGGGGGGAGCTAATGAAAAACTGTTTTTT
CSVGGGANEKLFF
>TRBV6-6|TRBJ2-5|.|TRBD1
TGTGCCAGCAGAACGACAGGGGCAGGAGAGACCCAGTACTTC
CASRTTGAGETQYF
>TRBV24-1|TRBJ2-2|.|.
TGTGCCACCAGTGATCTCCCGGCGGACACCGGGGAGCTGTTTTTT
CATSDLPADTGELFF
>TRBV5-1|TRBJ1-3|.|.
TGCGCCAGCAGCTTGGGTTCGGGGAGCTCTGGAAACACCATATATTTT
CASSLGSGSSGNTIYF
>TRBV7-3|TRBJ2-1|.|.
TGTGCCAGCAGTCCAGACTCAAACCTCTACAATGAGCAGTTCTTC
CASSPDSNLYNEQFF
>TRBV30|TRBJ2-5|.|.
TGTGCCTGGAGTATAAGCCCGACAGACCCTACCCAGTACTTC
CAWSISPTDPTQYF
>TRBV5-1|TRBJ1-5|.|TRBD1
TGCGCCACGTCGACAGGGGTTGGTCAGCCCCAGCATTTT
CATSTGVGQPQHF